The entry below describes one T cell receptor beta chain. 5' RACE that incorporated UMI labels was used to prepare the TRB cDNA libraries. TCRdb processed the 5' RACE reads again and assigns one entry to each CDR3 protein, with no DNA. Listed are just under 45,000 distinct CDR3 sequences; roughly 14% falls within the top ten. The sample comes from a study of CXCR3-negative and CXCR3-positive naive CD8 T cells. Overall study: The libraries together contributed 110 million to 150 million TRB reads, each supplying about 1.5 +/- 0.3 million.

Triplicate approximately 270,000-cell sorts were made of each CD8+ T cell subset. This CDR3 comprises 19 residues. CDR1 is SGHNT and CDR2 is YYREEE in the germline V gene (reference sequence). The sequencing input was memory CD8+ T cells from blood. This sequence originates from a human donor in good health. Some clones in this sample may be carry-over from other donors' samples. The gene calls are TRBV5-4 and TRBJ2-5; TCRdb's D call of TRBD1 is untestable without DNA. The CDR3 loop reads CASSSPHEGGHRGRETQYF.